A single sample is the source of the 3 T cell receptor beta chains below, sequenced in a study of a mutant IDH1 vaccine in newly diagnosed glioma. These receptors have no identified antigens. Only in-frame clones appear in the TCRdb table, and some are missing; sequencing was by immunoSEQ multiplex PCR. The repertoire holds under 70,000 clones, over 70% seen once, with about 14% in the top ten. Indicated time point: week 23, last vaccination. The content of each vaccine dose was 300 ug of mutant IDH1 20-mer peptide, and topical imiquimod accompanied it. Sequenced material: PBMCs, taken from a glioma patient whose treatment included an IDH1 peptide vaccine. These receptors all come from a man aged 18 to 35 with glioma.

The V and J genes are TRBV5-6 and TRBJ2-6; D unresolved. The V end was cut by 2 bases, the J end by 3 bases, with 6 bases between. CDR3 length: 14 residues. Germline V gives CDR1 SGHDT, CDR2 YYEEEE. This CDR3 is CASSLLRGANVLTF. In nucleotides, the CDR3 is TGTGCCAGCAGCTTATTACGTGGGGCCAACGTCCTGACTTTC.

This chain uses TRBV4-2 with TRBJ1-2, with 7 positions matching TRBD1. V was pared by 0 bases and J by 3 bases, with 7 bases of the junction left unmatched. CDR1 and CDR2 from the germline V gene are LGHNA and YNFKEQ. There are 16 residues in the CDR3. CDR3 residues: CASSQEERGPDYGYTF. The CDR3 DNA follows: TGTGCCAGCAGCCAAGAAGAGAGGGGGCCGGACTATGGCTACACCTTC.

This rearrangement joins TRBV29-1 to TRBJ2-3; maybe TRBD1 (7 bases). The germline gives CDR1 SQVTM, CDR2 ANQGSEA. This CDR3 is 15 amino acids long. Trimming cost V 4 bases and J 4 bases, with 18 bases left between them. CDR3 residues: CSVGGAGGAADTQYF. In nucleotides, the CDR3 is TGCAGCGTTGGGGGGGCAGGGGGAGCGGCAGATACGCAGTATTTT.